This T cell receptor (beta chain) originates from a study of blood T cell repertoires in COVID-19. Looking at the study overall: From the United States, Italy and Spain came samples of acute and convalescent COVID-19. In each case, the material was cDNA or gDNA derived from T cells, B-cell-depleted T cells, or PBMCs.

Original processing notes: Estimation of nucleated cell counts was performed using reference gene primer amplification. Measured with immunoSEQ multiplex PCR; TCRdb has only the in-frame clones, and not every one. V and J calls plus clone size are reproduced from that table; the DNA served to infer D and trimming. The top ten hold roughly 13% of the sample, which has some 96,000 clones, approximately 81% seen once. Sequencing input: peripheral blood. This TCR was sampled from a human donor in a cohort sampled during active COVID-19.

The CDR3 loop is CASKQPNEKLFF. DNA for the CDR3: TGTGCCAGCAAACAGCCTAATGAAAAACTGTTTTTT. This rearrangement joins TRBV2 to TRBJ1-4, with D unresolved. CDR3 length equals 12 residues. CDR1 SNHLY and CDR2 FYNNEI come from the germline V gene. Trimming shortened V by 7 bases and J by 3 bases, and 6 bases separated the two germline ends.